The entry below gives a single T cell receptor (beta chain) sequence along with its context. Antigen: not known. The sample originates from a study of cytomegalovirus exposure and HLA in healthy donors. Study overall: Earlier work reported approximately 110 million unique TCR beta sequences from some 170 million T cells.

J was trimmed by 7 bases and V by 3 bases; bases with no gene match: 9. Germline V gene data show CDR1 as KGHSH and CDR2 as LQKENI. This CDR3 region has 16 residues. General study findings and limits: The study flagged approximately 180 TCR beta chains as cytomegalovirus-associated. Specificity of a few CMV-associated chains for CMV antigens was verified in vitro. Highest at DRB1 and lowest at HLA-C, TCR association rates differed among HLA loci in a later analysis.

The study ran its PCR with 60 Vbeta and 13 Jbeta primers. The assay was immunoSEQ multiplex PCR, and TCRdb's table has in-frame clones only and misses some. The table includes 65,000 to 75,000 clones, 74% detected once. The chain couples TRBV18 to TRBJ1-4; TRBD1 matches 9 bases. Sequencing used PBMCs. This sequence originates from a woman aged 60-70 years in good health and CMV-seropositive. The CDR3 sequence is CASSPTRQGVSEKLFF. The DNA for the CDR3 is TGTGCCAGCTCACCCACTCGACAGGGGGTTAGTGAAAAACTGTTTTTT.